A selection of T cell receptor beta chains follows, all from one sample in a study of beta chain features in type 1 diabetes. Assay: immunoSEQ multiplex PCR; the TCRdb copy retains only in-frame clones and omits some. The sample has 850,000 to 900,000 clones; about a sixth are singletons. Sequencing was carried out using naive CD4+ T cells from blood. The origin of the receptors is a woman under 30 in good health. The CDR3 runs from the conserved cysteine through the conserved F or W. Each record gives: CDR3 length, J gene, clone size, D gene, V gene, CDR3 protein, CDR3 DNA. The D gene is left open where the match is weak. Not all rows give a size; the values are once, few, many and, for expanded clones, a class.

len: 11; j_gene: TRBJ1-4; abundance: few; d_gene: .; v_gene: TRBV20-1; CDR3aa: CSVLASEKLFF; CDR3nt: TGCAGTGTATTGGCGAGTGAAAAACTGTTTTTT
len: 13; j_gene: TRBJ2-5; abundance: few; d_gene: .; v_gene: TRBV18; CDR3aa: CASSRNEGGTQYF; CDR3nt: TGTGCCAGCTCACGCAACGAAGGGGGGACCCAGTACTTC
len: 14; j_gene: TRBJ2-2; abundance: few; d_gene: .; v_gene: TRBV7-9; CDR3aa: CASSLSSGPGELFF; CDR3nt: TGTGCCAGCAGCTTAAGTTCGGGGCCCGGGGAGCTGTTTTTT
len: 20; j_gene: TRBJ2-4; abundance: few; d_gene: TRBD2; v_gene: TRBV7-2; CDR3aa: CASSLAKREASIRAKNIQYF; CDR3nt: TGTGCCAGCAGCTTAGCGAAGCGGGAGGCAAGCATAAGAGCCAAAAACATTCAGTACTTC
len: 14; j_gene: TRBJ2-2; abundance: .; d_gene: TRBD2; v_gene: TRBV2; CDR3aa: CASGGLADTGELFF; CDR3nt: TGTGCCAGCGGCGGACTAGCGGACACCGGGGAGCTGTTTTTT
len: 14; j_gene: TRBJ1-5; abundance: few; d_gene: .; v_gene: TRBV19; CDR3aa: CASSIKGSSQPQHF; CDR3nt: TGTGCCAGTAGTATTAAAGGGAGTTCTCAGCCCCAGCATTTT
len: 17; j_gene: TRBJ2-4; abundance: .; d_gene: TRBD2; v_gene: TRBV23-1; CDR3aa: CASSQSVRAGGPDIQYF; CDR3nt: TGCGCCAGCAGTCAATCCGTAAGAGCGGGAGGGCCGGACATTCAGTACTTC
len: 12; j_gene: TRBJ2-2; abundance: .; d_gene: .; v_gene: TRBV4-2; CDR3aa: CASSQDGRELFF; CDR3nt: TGTGCCAGCAGCCAAGACGGCCGGGAGCTGTTTTTT
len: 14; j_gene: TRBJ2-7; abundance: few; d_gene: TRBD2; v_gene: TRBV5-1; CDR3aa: CASSFLAGGYEQYF; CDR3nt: TGCGCCAGCAGTTTTTTAGCGGGAGGATACGAGCAGTACTTC
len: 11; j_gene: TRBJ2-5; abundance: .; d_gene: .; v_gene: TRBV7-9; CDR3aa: CASSEQETQYF; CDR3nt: TGTGCCAGCAGCGAGCAAGAGACCCAGTACTTC
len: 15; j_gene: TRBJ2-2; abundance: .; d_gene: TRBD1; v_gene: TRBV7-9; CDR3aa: CASSARTGMTGELFF; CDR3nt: TGTGCCAGCAGCGCTAGGACAGGGATGACCGGGGAGCTGTTTTTT
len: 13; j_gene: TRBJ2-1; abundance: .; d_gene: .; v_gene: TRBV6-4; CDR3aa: CASSETYANEQFF; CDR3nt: TGTGCCAGCAGTGAGACATACGCCAATGAGCAGTTCTTC
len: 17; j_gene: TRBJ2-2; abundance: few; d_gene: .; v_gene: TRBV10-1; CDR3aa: CASSDPAGPTNTGELFF; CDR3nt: TGCGCCAGCAGTGATCCCGCGGGGCCAACGAACACCGGGGAGCTGTTTTTT
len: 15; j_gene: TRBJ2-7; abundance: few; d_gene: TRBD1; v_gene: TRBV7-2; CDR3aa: CASSLGQGLKYEQYF; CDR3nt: TGTGCCAGCAGCTTGGGACAGGGCCTAAAATACGAGCAGTACTTC
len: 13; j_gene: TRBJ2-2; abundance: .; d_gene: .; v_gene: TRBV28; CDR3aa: CASSASSRGELFF; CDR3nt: TGTGCCAGCAGTGCCAGCAGCAGAGGGGAGCTGTTTTTT
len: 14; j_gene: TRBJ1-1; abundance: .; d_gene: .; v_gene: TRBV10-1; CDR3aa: CARKSRLLDTEAFF; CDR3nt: TGCGCCAGAAAAAGCAGGTTATTGGACACTGAAGCTTTCTTT
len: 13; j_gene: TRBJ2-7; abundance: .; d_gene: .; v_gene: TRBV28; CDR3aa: CASSLGLFYEQYF; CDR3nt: TGTGCCAGTAGCCTTGGACTTTTCTACGAGCAGTACTTC
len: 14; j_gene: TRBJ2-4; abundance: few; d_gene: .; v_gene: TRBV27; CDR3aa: CASSLSFAKNIQYF; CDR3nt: TGTGCCAGCAGTTTGAGCTTTGCCAAAAACATTCAGTACTTC
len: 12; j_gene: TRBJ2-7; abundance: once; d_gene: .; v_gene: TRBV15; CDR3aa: CATSRDGGEQYF; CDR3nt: TGTGCCACCAGCAGAGATGGCGGCGAGCAGTACTTC
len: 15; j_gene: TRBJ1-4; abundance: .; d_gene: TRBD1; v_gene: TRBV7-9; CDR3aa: CASSLRGPTNEKLFF; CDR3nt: TGTGCCAGCAGCTTAAGGGGGCCAACTAATGAAAAACTGTTTTTT
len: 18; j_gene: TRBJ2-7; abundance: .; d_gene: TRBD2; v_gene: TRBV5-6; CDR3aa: CASSLWASGRGYRYEQYF; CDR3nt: TGTGCCAGCAGCTTGTGGGCTAGCGGGAGAGGATATCGCTACGAGCAGTACTTC
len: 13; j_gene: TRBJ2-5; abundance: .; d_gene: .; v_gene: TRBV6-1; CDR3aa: CASSSGPQRIQYF; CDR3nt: TGTGCCAGCAGTTCCGGGCCCCAAAGGATCCAGTACTTC
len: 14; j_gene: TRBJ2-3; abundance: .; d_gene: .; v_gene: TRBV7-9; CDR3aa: CASSLVGGADTQYF; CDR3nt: TGTGCCAGCAGCTTAGTCGGGGGAGCAGATACGCAGTATTTT
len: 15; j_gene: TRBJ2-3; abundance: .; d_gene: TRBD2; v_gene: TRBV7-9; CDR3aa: CASSSLGLASDTQYF; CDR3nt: TGTGCCAGCAGCTCCCTGGGACTAGCATCAGATACGCAGTATTTT
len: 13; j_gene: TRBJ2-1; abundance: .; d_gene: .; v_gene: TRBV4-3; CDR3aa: CASSPEPWGEQFF; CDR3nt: TGCGCCAGCAGCCCGGAGCCTTGGGGTGAGCAGTTCTTC
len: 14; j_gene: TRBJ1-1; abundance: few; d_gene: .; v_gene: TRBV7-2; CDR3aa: CASTSGNLRTEAFF; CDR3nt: TGTGCCAGCACATCAGGGAATTTAAGGACTGAAGCTTTCTTT
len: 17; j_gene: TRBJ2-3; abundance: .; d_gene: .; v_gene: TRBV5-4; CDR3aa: CASSYRGKGEFTDTQYF; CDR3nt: TGTGCCAGCAGCTACCGCGGGAAGGGGGAATTCACAGATACGCAGTATTTT
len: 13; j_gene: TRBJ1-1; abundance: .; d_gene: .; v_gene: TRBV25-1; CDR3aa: CASSFPGNTEAFF; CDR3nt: TGTGCCAGCAGCTTCCCAGGGAACACTGAAGCTTTCTTT
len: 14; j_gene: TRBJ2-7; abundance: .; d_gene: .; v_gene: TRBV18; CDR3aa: CASSPPQSWGEQYF; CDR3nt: TGTGCCAGCTCACCGCCCCAAAGTTGGGGCGAGCAGTACTTC
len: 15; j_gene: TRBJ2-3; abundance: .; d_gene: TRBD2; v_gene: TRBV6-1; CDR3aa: CASSASGAGEDTQYF; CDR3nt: TGTGCCAGCAGCGCTAGCGGGGCGGGGGAAGATACGCAGTATTTT
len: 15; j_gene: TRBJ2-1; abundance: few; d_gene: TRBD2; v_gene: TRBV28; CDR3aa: CASSLGTSGSGGQFF; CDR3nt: TGTGCCAGCAGTCTAGGGACTAGCGGGAGTGGTGGGCAGTTCTTC
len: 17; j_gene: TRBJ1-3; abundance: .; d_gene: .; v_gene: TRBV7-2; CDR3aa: CASSLFGDPLSGNTIYF; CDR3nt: TGTGCCAGCAGCTTATTCGGAGACCCGCTGTCTGGAAACACCATATATTTT
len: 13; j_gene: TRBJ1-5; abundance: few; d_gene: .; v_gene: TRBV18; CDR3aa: CASSPGGDQPQHF; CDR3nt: TGTGCCAGCTCACCCGGAGGGGATCAGCCCCAGCATTTT
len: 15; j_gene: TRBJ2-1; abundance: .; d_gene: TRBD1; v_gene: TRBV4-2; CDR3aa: CASSQAGQGYNEQFF; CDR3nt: TGTGCCAGCAGCCAAGCGGGACAGGGATACAATGAGCAGTTCTTC
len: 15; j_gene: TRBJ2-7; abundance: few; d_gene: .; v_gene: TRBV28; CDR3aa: CASSPHRAGTYEQYF; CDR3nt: TGTGCCAGCAGCCCACATCGAGCAGGAACCTACGAGCAGTACTTC
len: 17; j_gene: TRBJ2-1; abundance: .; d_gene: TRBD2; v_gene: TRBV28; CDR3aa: CASSLMVLAGSAREQFF; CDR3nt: TGTGCCAGCAGTTTAATGGTCCTAGCGGGAAGTGCCAGAGAGCAGTTCTTC
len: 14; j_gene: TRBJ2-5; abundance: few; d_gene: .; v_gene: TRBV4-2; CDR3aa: CASSQEGWGETQYF; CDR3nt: TGTGCCAGCAGCCAAGAGGGGTGGGGAGAGACCCAGTACTTC
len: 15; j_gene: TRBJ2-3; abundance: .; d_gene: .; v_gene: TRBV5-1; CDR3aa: CASSFPTGGTDTQYF; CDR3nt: TGCGCCAGCAGCTTCCCGACAGGAGGCACAGATACGCAGTATTTT
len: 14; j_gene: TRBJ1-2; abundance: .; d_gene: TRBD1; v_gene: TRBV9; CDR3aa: CASSTQTGRYGYTF; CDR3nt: TGTGCCAGCAGCACCCAGACAGGGCGCTATGGCTACACCTTC
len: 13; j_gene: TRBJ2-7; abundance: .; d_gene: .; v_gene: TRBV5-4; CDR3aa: CASSSGRGYEQYF; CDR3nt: TGTGCCAGCAGCTCCGGACGGGGTTACGAGCAGTACTTC
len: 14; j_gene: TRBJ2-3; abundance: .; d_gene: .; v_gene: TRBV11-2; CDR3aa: CASGVLALTDTQYF; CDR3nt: TGTGCCAGCGGGGTCCTAGCGCTCACAGATACGCAGTATTTT